The subject of this entry is one T cell receptor (beta chain). Its antigen remains unidentified. Within one base of it there is no much larger clone, and no base qualities were kept. The immunoSEQ Assay, a bias-controlled multiplex PCR, was used to amplify TCRbeta CDR3 regions from genomic DNA. The study's processing was this. Nucleated cell counts per sample were estimated from amplification of reference gene primers within the assay. To quantify the absolute abundance of each unique TCRbeta CDR3 rearrangement, sequence reads were collapsed and filtered. For each sample, productive Simpson clonality was calculated as the square root of Simpson's diversity index across productive rearrangements. What TCRdb holds here is the immuneACCESS table cut down to in-frame rearrangements. Part of the clones is not present; checked against another copy, under half of the missing clones reflect an unresolved V gene, and the others are unexplained. That table furnishes V, J and clone size, whereas the DNA furnished D and trimming. Counted in this sample were 100,000 or so clones; about 92% of them appeared once. Of the sample, roughly 6.4% falls within the top ten clones.

Collaborating institutions collected whole blood in K2EDTA tubes following their own protocols. For TCRbeta analysis, collaborator samples were shipped as frozen whole blood, as isolated PBMCs, or as DNA extracted from either sample type. V lost 1 base and J lost 4 bases; the stretch between them is 8 bases long. Taken from the germline V gene (reference sequence), the CDR1 and CDR2 loops are GTSNPN and SVGIG. There are 13 amino acids in the CDR3, from cysteine to phenylalanine inclusive. The retained sequence is limited to the CDR3, 39 bases, with the frame set at the first base. The entry originates in a study of blood T cell repertoires in COVID-19 (dated by TCRdb to the early 2020s). Background for the entire study: Samples covering the acute and convalescent phases of COVID-19 were provided by collaborators in the United States, Italy and Spain. The repertoires were released in a freely available public database meant as a resource for research on the immune response to SARS-CoV-2. The prospective study material was composed of cDNA or gDNA derived from T cells, B-cell-depleted T cells, or PBMCs. Deeply sampled blood TCRbeta repertoires from subjects exposed to, actively infected with, or recovered from COVID-19 were included in the dataset. Samples came from the ongoing ImmuneRACE study (first 160 participants) plus 1,254 subjects from 6 global collaborators. Nearly every sample came with metadata listing a de-identified subject ID, COVID-19 status, age in years and sex. Where available, HLA class I and class II types were taken from metadata supplied by the sample provider and were not determined by assay-based typing. Points the paper makes about the study in general: The amount of clinical and demographic metadata varied by source and participant and was provided uncurated.

This receptor was obtained from an older woman with active COVID-19. Recombination connected TRBV30 to TRBJ1-3; the D gene is perhaps TRBD1, on 6 matching bases. The sequencing sample was made of peripheral blood. This receptor has the CDR3 CAWSGQVGNTIYF. In nucleotide form, the sequence is TGTGCCTGGAGTGGACAGGTGGGAAACACCATATATTTT.